This record covers a single T cell receptor (beta chain). Its antigen is unknown. The sample comes from a study of shared clonotypes between healthy human individuals. Study-level results: Larger estimated richness was generally recorded for naive subsets relative to memory subsets. Lower generation probabilities were found for non-shared clonotypes than for those shared by all four donors. Only blood was sampled; tissue repertoires likely differ.

This was a deep-level run. The method was immunoSEQ multiplex PCR; TCRdb's version includes in-frame clones alone and lacks a portion of them. The sample has over 2 million clones, 85% to 95% seen once. Material for sequencing was naive CD4+ T cells from PBMCs. Subset in this sample: CD45RA+ positively selected. This receptor was identified in a man between 18 and 29 years old in good health. Some clones in this sample may be carry-over from other donors' samples.

The CDR3 DNA sequence: TGTGCCAGCAGCACAGCTCCCCTAGCCAAAAACATTCAGTACTTC. The encoded protein is CASSTAPLAKNIQYF. V gene TRBV27 combines with J gene TRBJ2-4; D call uncertain. This CDR3 has 15 amino acids. The germline V and J ends were trimmed by 6 bases and 0 bases, with 12 bases remaining between them. Germline V gene sequence: CDR1 MNHEY, CDR2 SMNVEV (reference sequence).